The clone carrying this T cell receptor beta chain was seen more than once but under ten times. Its antigen remains unknown. The study reverse transcribed the entire isolated RNA, so it sequenced expressed TCRB transcripts. Around 3.57 million reads was the average for naive, central memory and regulatory T cell samples. The table came from immunoSEQ multiplex PCR; TCRdb's copy has only in-frame clones and leaves some out. Found here are about 260,000 clones, under 70% of them singletons; the top ten hold around 0.05%. The sample comes from a study of beta chain features in type 1 diabetes. Whole-study findings and limits: Relative to healthy donors, patients appeared to have naive, central memory and Treg TCRB repertoires that were more similar.

CDR1 is LGHNA and CDR2 is YNFKEQ in the germline V gene. The CDR3 consists of 13 residues. V lost 4 bases to trimming and J lost 6 bases, with 11 bases between them. The chain carries TRBV4-2 and TRBJ2-3, with D maybe TRBD2 (5 bases). This clonotype was obtained from a man aged 30 to 45 in good health. Sequenced: naive CD4+ T cells from blood. The chain's CDR3 is CASSPASRDTQYF. The DNA of the CDR3 is TGTGCCAGCAGCCCGGCTAGCCGGGATACGCAGTATTTT.